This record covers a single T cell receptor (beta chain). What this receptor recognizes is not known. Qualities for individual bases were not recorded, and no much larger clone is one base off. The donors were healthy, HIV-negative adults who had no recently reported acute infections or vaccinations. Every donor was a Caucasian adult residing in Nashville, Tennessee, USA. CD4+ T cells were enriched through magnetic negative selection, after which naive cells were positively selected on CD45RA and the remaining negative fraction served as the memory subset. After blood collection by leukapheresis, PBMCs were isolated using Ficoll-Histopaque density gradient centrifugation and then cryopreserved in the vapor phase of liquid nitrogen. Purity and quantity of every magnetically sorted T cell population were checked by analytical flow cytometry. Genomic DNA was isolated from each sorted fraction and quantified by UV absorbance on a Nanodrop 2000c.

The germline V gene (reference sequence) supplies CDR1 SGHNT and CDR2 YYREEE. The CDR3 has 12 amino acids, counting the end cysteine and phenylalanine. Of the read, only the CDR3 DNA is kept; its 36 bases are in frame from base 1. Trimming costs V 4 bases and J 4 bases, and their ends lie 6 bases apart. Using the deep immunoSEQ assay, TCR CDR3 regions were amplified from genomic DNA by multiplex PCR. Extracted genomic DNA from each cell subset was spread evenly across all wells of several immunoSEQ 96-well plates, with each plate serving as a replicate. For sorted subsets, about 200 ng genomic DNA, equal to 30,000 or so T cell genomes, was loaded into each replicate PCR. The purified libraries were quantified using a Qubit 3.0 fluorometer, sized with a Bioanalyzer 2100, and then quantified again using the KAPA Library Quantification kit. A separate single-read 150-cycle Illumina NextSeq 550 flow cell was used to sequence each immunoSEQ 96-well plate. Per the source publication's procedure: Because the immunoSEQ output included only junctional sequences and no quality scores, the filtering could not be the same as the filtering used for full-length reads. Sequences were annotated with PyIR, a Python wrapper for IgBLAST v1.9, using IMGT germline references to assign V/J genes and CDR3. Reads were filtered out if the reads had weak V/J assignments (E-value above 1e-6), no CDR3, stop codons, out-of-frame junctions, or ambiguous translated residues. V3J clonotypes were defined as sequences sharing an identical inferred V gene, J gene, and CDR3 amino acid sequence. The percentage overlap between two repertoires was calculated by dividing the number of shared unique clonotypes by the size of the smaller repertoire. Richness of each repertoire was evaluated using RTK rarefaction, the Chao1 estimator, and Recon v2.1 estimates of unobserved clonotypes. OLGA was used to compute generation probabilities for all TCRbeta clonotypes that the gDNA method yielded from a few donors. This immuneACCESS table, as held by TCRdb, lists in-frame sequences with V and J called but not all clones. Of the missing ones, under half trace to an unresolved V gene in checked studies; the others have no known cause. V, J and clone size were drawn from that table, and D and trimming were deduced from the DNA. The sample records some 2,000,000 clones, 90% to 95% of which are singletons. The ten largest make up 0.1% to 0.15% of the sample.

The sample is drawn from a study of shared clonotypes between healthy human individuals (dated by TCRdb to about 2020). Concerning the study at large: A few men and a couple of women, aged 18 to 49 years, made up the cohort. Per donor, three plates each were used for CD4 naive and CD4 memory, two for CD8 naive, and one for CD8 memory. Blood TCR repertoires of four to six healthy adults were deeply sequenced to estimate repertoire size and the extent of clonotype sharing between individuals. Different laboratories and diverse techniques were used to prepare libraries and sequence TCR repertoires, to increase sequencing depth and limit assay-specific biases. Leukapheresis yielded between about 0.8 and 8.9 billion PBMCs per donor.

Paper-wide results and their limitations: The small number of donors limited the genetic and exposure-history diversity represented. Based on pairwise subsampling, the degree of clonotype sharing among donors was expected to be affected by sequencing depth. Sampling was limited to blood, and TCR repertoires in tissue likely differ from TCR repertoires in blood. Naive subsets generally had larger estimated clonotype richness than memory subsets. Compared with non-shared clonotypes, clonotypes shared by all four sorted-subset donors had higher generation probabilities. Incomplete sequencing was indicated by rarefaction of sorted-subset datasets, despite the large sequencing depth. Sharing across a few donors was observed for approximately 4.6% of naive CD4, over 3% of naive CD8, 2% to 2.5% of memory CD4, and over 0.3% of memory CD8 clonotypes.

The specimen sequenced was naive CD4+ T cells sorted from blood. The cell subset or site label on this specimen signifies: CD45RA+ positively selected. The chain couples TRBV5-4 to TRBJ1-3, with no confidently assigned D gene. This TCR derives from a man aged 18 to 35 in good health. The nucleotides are TGTGCCAGCAGCCGGACCGGAAACACCATATATTTT. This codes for CASSRTGNTIYF. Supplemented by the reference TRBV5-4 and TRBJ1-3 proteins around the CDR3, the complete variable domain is ETGVTQSPTHLIKTRGQQVTLRCSSQSGHNTVSWYQQALGQGPQFIFQYYREEENGRGNFPPRFSGLQFPNYSSELNVNALELDDSALYLCASSRTGNTIYFGEGSWLTVV.